This T cell receptor (beta chain) was profiled in a study of blood T cell repertoires in COVID-19. Study details: Sources were T cells, B-cell-depleted T cells, or PBMCs; the material itself was cDNA or gDNA.

Sequencing used immunoSEQ multiplex PCR; TCRdb keeps in-frame clones, though not all of them. The sample contains roughly 260,000 clones, about 88% of which appear only once. V was clipped by 6 bases and J by 3 bases; unmatched bases: 7. The germline V gene has CDR1 MDHEN and CDR2 SYDVKM. CDR3 length: 16 amino acids. This chain joins TRBV28 and TRBJ1-6, with TRBD1 matching over 8 bases. This sequence originates from a woman between 35 and 50 years old who had recovered from COVID-19. The source material was peripheral blood. The CDR3 nucleotides are TGTGCCAGCAGGCGGGCAGGGACAGGCTATAATTCACCCCTCCACTTT. Translated, it gives CASRRAGTGYNSPLHF.